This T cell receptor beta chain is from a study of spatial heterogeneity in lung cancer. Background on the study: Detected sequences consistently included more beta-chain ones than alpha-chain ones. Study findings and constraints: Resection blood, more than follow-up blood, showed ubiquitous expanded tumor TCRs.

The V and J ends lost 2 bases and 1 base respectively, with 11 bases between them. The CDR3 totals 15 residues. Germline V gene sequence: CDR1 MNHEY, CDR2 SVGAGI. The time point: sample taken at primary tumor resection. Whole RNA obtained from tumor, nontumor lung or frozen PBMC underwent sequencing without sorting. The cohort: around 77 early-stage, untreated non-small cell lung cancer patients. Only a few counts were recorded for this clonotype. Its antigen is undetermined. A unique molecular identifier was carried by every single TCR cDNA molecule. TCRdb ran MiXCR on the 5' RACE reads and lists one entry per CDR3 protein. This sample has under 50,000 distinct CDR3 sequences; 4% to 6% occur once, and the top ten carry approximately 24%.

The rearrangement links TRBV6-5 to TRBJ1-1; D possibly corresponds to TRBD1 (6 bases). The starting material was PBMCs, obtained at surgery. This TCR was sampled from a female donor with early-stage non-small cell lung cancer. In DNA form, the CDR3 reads TGTGCCAGCAGTTACACCCCCAGGGGGAACACTGAAGCTTTCTTT. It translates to CASSYTPRGNTEAFF.